A selection of T cell receptor beta chains follows, all from one sample in a study of shared clonotypes between healthy human individuals. Method: immunoSEQ multiplex PCR; TCRdb's copy keeps in-frame clones and lacks some. The table shows over 2 million clones, with about nine tenths occurring only once. The sample taken for sequencing was naive CD4+ T cells from PBMCs. The receptor set was obtained from a man younger than 35 in good health. Some clones in this sample may be carry-over from other donors' samples. Each CDR3 is given with its conserved first and last residue. Fields, in order: V gene, D gene, J gene, clone size, CDR3 DNA, CDR3 protein. D genes are given only for firm matches. Not all rows give a size; the values are once, few, many and, for expanded clones, a class.

TRBV11-1,TRBD1,TRBJ1-1,NA,TGTGCCAGCAGCGATGGGTTTCGGCAGGGGGCCGGTGAAGCTTTCTTT,CASSDGFRQGAGEAFF
TRBV30,NA,TRBJ1-6,NA,TGTGCCTGGAGTCCGGTGGGGAATTCACCCCTCCACTTT,CAWSPVGNSPLHF
TRBV28,NA,TRBJ2-3,NA,TGTGCCAGCAGTTTAGGTGAGAATACGCAGTATTTT,CASSLGENTQYF
TRBV19,NA,TRBJ1-2,NA,TGTGCCAGTAGTGTTGGATTGGCCCCTAACTATGGCTACACCTTC,CASSVGLAPNYGYTF
TRBV29-1,TRBD1,TRBJ2-1,NA,TGCAGCGTTACCGGGACAGGGGGCTTGAATGAGCAGTTCTTC,CSVTGTGGLNEQFF
TRBV7-2,TRBD1,TRBJ2-3,NA,TGTGCCAGCAGCCGAACCGGACAGGGCACAGATACGCAGTATTTT,CASSRTGQGTDTQYF
TRBV4-3,NA,TRBJ2-4,NA,TGCGCCAGCAGCCAATCCCACAGGGACGGAGGGAAAAACATTCAGTACTTC,CASSQSHRDGGKNIQYF
TRBV5-4,TRBD2,TRBJ2-2,NA,TGTGCCAGCAGCTTTACTAGCGGGATAACTGGGGAGCTGTTTTTT,CASSFTSGITGELFF
TRBV7-3,NA,TRBJ2-1,NA,TGTGCCAGCAGCTGGGACTCTCCCGGCAATGAGCAGTTCTTC,CASSWDSPGNEQFF
TRBV5-8,TRBD2,TRBJ2-1,NA,TGTGCCAGCAGCGCCCGCCTGGGCGGGGGATCAGCGGGCTCCTACAATGAGCAGTTCTTC,CASSARLGGGSAGSYNEQFF
TRBV4-1,NA,TRBJ2-3,NA,TGCGCCAGCACCCGAGATCCCTCAACAGATCCGCAGTATTTT,CASTRDPSTDPQYF
TRBV25-1,NA,TRBJ2-7,NA,TGTGCCAGCAGTGACGGGTACGAGCAGTACTTC,CASSDGYEQYF
TRBV28,NA,TRBJ1-2,NA,TGTGCCAGCAGTTATAATGGCTACACCTTC,CASSYNGYTF
TRBV5-1,TRBD1,TRBJ1-1,NA,TGCGCCAGCAGCCCCCTGGGACAGGGGAACACTGAAGCTTTCTTT,CASSPLGQGNTEAFF
TRBV11-2,NA,TRBJ1-1,many,TGTGCCAGCAGCTTTGTAGCCCGACCTGGAGGGACTGAAGCTTTCTTT,CASSFVARPGGTEAFF
TRBV28,TRBD1,TRBJ2-7,NA,TGTGCCAGCAGTTTCTTTACCGGGACAGTTTTGTCCTACGAGCAGTACTTC,CASSFFTGTVLSYEQYF
TRBV2,NA,TRBJ2-5,NA,TGTGCCAGCAGCCCCAGGCGTACCCAAGAGACCCAGTACTTC,CASSPRRTQETQYF
TRBV5-4,NA,TRBJ2-1,NA,TGTGCCAGCAGCTTGGCTGGGGGGAATGAGCAGTTCTTC,CASSLAGGNEQFF
TRBV2,TRBD1,TRBJ2-7,NA,TGTGCCAGCAGTGAAGGAAGGGACAGTGCCTACGAGCAGTACTTC,CASSEGRDSAYEQYF
TRBV2,TRBD2,TRBJ2-1,NA,TGTGCCACGCGAAAATATACTAGCGGATACAATGAGCAGTTCTTC,CATRKYTSGYNEQFF
TRBV9,NA,TRBJ1-5,NA,TGTGCCAGCAGCGTAGATGAAGATGGGTCAGCCCAGCATTTT,CASSVDEDGSAQHF
TRBV5-1,NA,TRBJ2-5,NA,TGCGCCAGCAGCTTGAGGGCGAACCAAGAGACCCAGTACTTC,CASSLRANQETQYF
TRBV11-3,TRBD2,TRBJ2-3,NA,TGTGCCAGCAGCACCCCGACTAGCGGACGCACAGATACGCAGTATTTT,CASSTPTSGRTDTQYF
TRBV30,NA,TRBJ1-2,NA,TGTGCCTGGAGTAAAACTTTGACAGCCTCTAACTATGGCTACACCTTC,CAWSKTLTASNYGYTF
TRBV7-2,TRBD1,TRBJ2-3,NA,TGTGCCAGCAGCTCCCGGGACAGGGGAACAGATACGCAGTATTTT,CASSSRDRGTDTQYF
TRBV28,NA,TRBJ2-3,NA,TGTGCCAGCAGTTTAAACGGTAGGACGGGGGATACGCAGTATTTT,CASSLNGRTGDTQYF
TRBV27,NA,TRBJ1-2,NA,TGTGCCAGCCGAGCATCCGTCCAGAGAGCTAACTATGGCTACACCTTC,CASRASVQRANYGYTF
TRBV18,TRBD1,TRBJ1-2,NA,TGTGCCAGCTCACCAGACAGGGGAAACTATGGCTACACCTTC,CASSPDRGNYGYTF
TRBV5-1,NA,TRBJ1-1,once,TGCGCCAGCAGCTTGGGGACAGCCATGAACACTGAAGCTTTCTTT,CASSLGTAMNTEAFF